This T cell receptor beta chain was captured in a study of CD8 T cells in ankylosing spondylitis. TCRdb recomputed calls from the 5' RACE reads with MiXCR, one row per CDR3 protein. This table holds over 30,000 distinct CDR3 sequences, approximately 15% found once. Sequences were obtained from blood. This clonotype originated in a male donor with ankylosing spondylitis or in good health (not recorded which).

CDR3 coding DNA: TGTGCCAGCAGTCCACGCCGGGGGGCCTACGAGCAGTACTTC. This gives the protein CASSPRRGAYEQYF. The chain has TRBV28 and TRBJ2-7, with TRBD2 matching over 7 bases. From germline, CDR1 is MDHEN and CDR2 SYDVKM. This CDR3 region has 14 residues. V trimming: 5 bases; J trimming: 2 bases; junction bases outside the gene matches: 6.